A single sample is the source of the 30 T cell receptor beta chains below, sequenced in a study of blood T cell repertoires in COVID-19. Profiled with immunoSEQ multiplex PCR; TCRdb holds only in-frame clones, not every one. The sample records approximately 500,000 clones, 80% to 90% being singletons. The sample comprised peripheral blood. Every receptor here comes from a human donor in a cohort sampled during active COVID-19.

CDR3 residues: CAWSVLTNEKLFF. CDR3 bases: TGTGCCTGGAGTGTACTAACTAATGAAAAACTGTTTTTT. The chain combines TRBV30 with TRBJ1-4; D not resolved. Between the trimmed V and J ends, which lost 0 bases and 1 base, there was a span of 3 bases. CDR3 length: 13 residues. The V gene's germline CDR1 is GTSNPN and CDR2 SVGIG (reference sequence).

CDR3 in DNA: TGTGCCAGCAGTCCACAGGACAGGAGCTATGAGCAGTTCTTC. Its translation: CASSPQDRSYEQFF. The rearrangement links TRBV6-4 to TRBJ2-1; 7 positions agree with TRBD1. The CDR3 runs to 14 residues. After removal of 5 bases from V and 8 bases from J, the junction contained 9 bases not matched to a gene. CDR1 MRHNA and CDR2 SNTAGT come from the germline V gene.

The CDR3 sequence: CASSLSGTGNPGANVLTF. The CDR3 nucleotides are TGTGCCAGCAGTTTATCCGGGACAGGGAATCCCGGGGCCAACGTCCTGACTTTC. This chain uses TRBV27 with TRBJ2-6; 9 bases are shared with TRBD1. The ends lost 0 bases at V and 4 bases at J; junction bases unmatched: 7. Germline V gene sequence: CDR1 MNHEY, CDR2 SMNVEV (reference sequence). This CDR3 spans 18 amino acids.

The chain joins TRBV6-5 to TRBJ1-1; D possibly corresponds to TRBD1 (5 bases). The V gene's germline CDR1 is MNHEY and CDR2 SVGAGI. The CDR3 consists of 15 residues. V dropped 0 bases and J dropped 2 bases, with 10 bases sitting between them. This chain's CDR3 is CASSYSPDSNTEAFF. CDR3 bases: TGTGCCAGCAGTTACTCGCCTGACAGCAACACTGAAGCTTTCTTT.

V usage is TRBV7-8 and J usage is TRBJ2-5; 7 bases are shared with TRBD2. The junction had 6 bases not matched to a gene; V was cut back by 7 bases and J by 4 bases. CDR3 size: 13 residues. Germline values: CDR1 SGHVS, CDR2 FQNEAQ. In DNA, the CDR3 is TGTGCCAGCACGAGCGGGGTGGGAGAGACCCAGTACTTC. This codes for CASTSGVGETQYF.

The chain has TRBV10-3 and TRBJ1-1, with D unresolved. The length of the CDR3 is 13 residues. The V and J ends lost 4 bases and 7 bases respectively, with 13 bases between them. Germline CDR1 is ENHRY and CDR2 is SYGVKD. CDR3 residues: CAISVGLDNEAFF. The CDR3 DNA sequence: TGTGCCATCAGTGTCGGACTTGACAATGAAGCTTTCTTT.

The rearrangement uses TRBV6-2 or TRBV6-3 and TRBJ2-1; D is unclear. There are 13 residues in the CDR3. CDR1 is MNHEY and CDR2 is SVGEGT in the germline V gene. Trimming took 7 bases from V and 5 from J, leaving 12 bases between them. The CDR3 nucleotides are TGTGCCAGCACCCCGGCGGCGGACAATGAGCAGTTCTTC. Translating it yields CASTPAADNEQFF.

The chain couples TRBV11-2 to TRBJ1-3; no definite D call. Trimming shortened V by 3 bases and J by 1 base, and 13 bases separated the two germline ends. The CDR3 covers 16 residues. The germline V gene encodes CDR1 SGHAT and CDR2 FQNNGV. CDR3 nucleotide sequence: TGTGCCAGCAGCTTTTTTCAGTTGATGTCTGGAAACACCATATATTTT. Translating gives CASSFFQLMSGNTIYF.

The chain joins TRBV7-8 to TRBJ2-3; TRBD1 agrees at 7 bases. V was clipped by 5 bases and J by 12 bases; unmatched bases: 8. This CDR3 is 12 amino acids long. Looked up from germline, CDR1 is SGHVS and CDR2 is FQNEAQ. CDR3 sequence (DNA): TGTGCCAGCAGCCCCCCACAGGGGCCTCAGTATTTT. Translated, it gives CASSPPQGPQYF.

This clone was detected only a few times. The rearrangement links TRBV3-1 (or the pseudogene TRBV3-2) to TRBJ2-2; D perhaps matches TRBD2 (6 bases). Germline lookup yields CDR1 LGHDT and CDR2 YNNKEL (reference sequence). V lost 1 base, J lost 3 bases, and 15 bases lay in between. The CDR3 sequence is 17 residues long. DNA of the CDR3: TGTGCCAGCAGCCAAGGTCTGTCAGCGGGCGACACCGGGGAGCTGTTTTTT. Translated: CASSQGLSAGDTGELFF.

This clone has more than one count but fewer than ten. V gene TRBV4-2 combines with J gene TRBJ1-1; D remains unclear. There are 14 residues in the CDR3. The V end lost 4 bases, the J end lost 1 base, and 10 bases lay between the germline ends. Germline CDR1 is LGHNA and CDR2 is YNFKEQ. The CDR3 DNA is TGTGCCAGCAGCCCCCCGCGGGAGAACACTGAAGCTTTCTTT. Its protein product is CASSPPRENTEAFF.

The chain joins TRBV6-6 to TRBJ1-1, with D possibly being TRBD1 (6 bases). Germline V CDR1 and CDR2: MNHNY, SVGAGI (reference sequence). V gave up 6 bases and J gave up 4 bases, with 18 bases separating them. CDR3 size: 15 residues. CDR3 loop: CASRDPGHSVTEAFF. CDR3 nucleotide sequence: TGTGCCAGCAGGGATCCGGGACACTCGGTCACTGAAGCTTTCTTT.

The chain recombines TRBV2 with TRBJ2-7; D possibly corresponds to TRBD2 (7 bases). Trimming cost V 10 bases and J 2 bases, with 18 bases left between them. Germline CDR1 SNHLY, CDR2 FYNNEI. The CDR3 extends over 14 amino acids. CDR3 residues: CAILEGEGTYEQYF. The DNA of the CDR3 is TGTGCCATCCTAGAGGGGGAGGGCACCTACGAGCAGTACTTC.

As regards this clone: The same CDR3 arises from other DNA sequences in this sample as well. The chain links TRBV12-3 or TRBV12-4 to TRBJ1-1; TRBD1 aligns across 10 bases. CDR3 size: 13 residues. The J segment lost 6 bases and the V segment lost 6 bases, leaving 4 bases of the junction unmatched. The CDR3 sequence is CASSLGQGAEAFF. In nucleotides, the CDR3 is TGTGCCAGCAGCCTTGGACAGGGGGCTGAAGCTTTCTTT.

The CDR3 protein is CASSPWTGSSYNEQFF. The DNA of the CDR3 is TGTGCCAGCAGCCCCTGGACGGGAAGCTCCTACAATGAGCAGTTCTTC. V gene TRBV7-9 combines with J gene TRBJ2-1; a weak D match, TRBD2 (5 bases). The CDR3 loop spans 16 amino acids. V dropped 5 bases and J dropped 0 bases, with 14 bases sitting between them. Per the germline V gene, CDR1 is SEHNR and CDR2 is FQNEAQ (reference sequence).

For this clone: Other DNA variants within this sample encode the same CDR3. The chain joins TRBV9 to TRBJ2-5; no clear D. The length of the CDR3 is 12 residues. Germline CDR1 is SGDLS and CDR2 is YYNGEE. Trimming cost V 0 bases and J 3 bases, with 3 bases left between them. CDR3 coding DNA: TGTGCCAGCAGCGTAGCAGAAGAGACCCAGTACTTC. Protein product: CASSVAEETQYF.

This sequence joins TRBV10-3 and TRBJ1-3; perhaps TRBD1 as D (5 bases). Between the trimmed V and J ends, which lost 6 bases and 0 bases, there was a span of 12 bases. The germline CDR1 and CDR2 sequences are ENHRY and SYGVKD. This CDR3 comprises 15 residues. The CDR3 sequence is CAISETAFSGNTIYF. CDR3 sequence (DNA): TGTGCCATCAGCGAGACAGCCTTCTCTGGAAACACCATATATTTT.

CDR3 region: CASSLQTAAFEKLFF. The CDR3 region has the DNA TGTGCCAGCAGTTTACAAACAGCTGCCTTCGAAAAACTGTTTTTT. The genes are TRBV28 and TRBJ1-4; no clear D. Germline V lookup: CDR1 MDHEN, CDR2 SYDVKM. Trimming left V 2 bases short and J 8 bases short, with 15 bases between. There are 15 residues in the CDR3.

The rearrangement uses TRBV11-2 and TRBJ2-7; possibly TRBD1 for D (6 bases). The CDR3 has 15 amino acids. Germline lookup yields CDR1 SGHAT and CDR2 FQNNGV. Trimming removed 1 base at V and 3 bases at J, with 13 bases between. DNA of the CDR3: TGTGCCAGCAGCTTAGCACCCGGACAGAGCTACGAGCAGTACTTC. Residues: CASSLAPGQSYEQYF. The full variable domain, completed using reference TRBV11-2 and TRBJ2-7, is EAGVAQSPRYKIIEKRQSVAFWCNPISGHATLYWYQQILGQGPKLLIQFQNNGVVDDSQLPKDRFSAERLKGVDSTLKIQPAKLEDSAVYLCASSLAPGQSYEQYFGPGTRLTVT.

The chain uses TRBV27 and TRBJ1-5; perhaps TRBD1 as D (5 bases). Trimming took 6 bases from V and 4 from J, leaving 13 bases between them. Germline lookup yields CDR1 MNHEY and CDR2 SMNVEV (reference sequence). The CDR3 is 14 residues long. CDR3 bases: TGTGCCAGCAGCCCTTGGGGGGGGAATCAGCCCCAGCATTTT. Its protein is CASSPWGGNQPQHF.

The gene calls are TRBV6-2 or TRBV6-3 and TRBJ1-5; TRBD1 agrees at 7 bases. The CDR3 is 17 amino acids. V dropped 6 bases and J dropped 1; count of bases not matched to a gene: 12. Germline CDR1 MNHEY, CDR2 SVGEGT. As DNA, the CDR3 is TGTGCCAGCAGCAAACGACGAGACAGGGAGAGCAATCAGCCCCAGCATTTT. Its translation is CASSKRRDRESNQPQHF.

The chain employs TRBV20-1 and TRBJ2-7; 14 bases are shared with TRBD2. This CDR3 has 15 residues. With V trimmed by 6 bases and J by 4 bases, 8 bases remained unmatched. From germline, CDR1 is DFQATT and CDR2 SNEGSKA (reference sequence). The CDR3 nucleotides are TGCAGTGCCAGTGGGACTAGCGGGAGTGTATACGAGCAGTACTTC. It translates to CSASGTSGSVYEQYF.

This clone was found once. The gene calls are TRBV11-3 and TRBJ2-1, with D unclear. Per germline, CDR1 SGHNT and CDR2 YENEEA. This CDR3 region has 14 residues. V was clipped by 1 base and J by 5 bases, with 9 bases between them. The CDR3 region is CASSLVGRDNEQFF. In nucleotides, the CDR3 is TGTGCCAGCAGCTTAGTAGGTCGGGACAATGAGCAGTTCTTC.

The V and J genes are TRBV3-1 (or the pseudogene TRBV3-2) and TRBJ2-1, with 7 bases lining up with TRBD2. CDR1 LGHDT and CDR2 YNNKEL come from the germline V gene (reference sequence). Trimming cost V 4 bases and J 6 bases; bases outside gene matches: 12. The CDR3 length is 16 residues. The CDR3 nucleotides read TGTGCCAGCAGCCTTGTCTCCGGCGGGAGTGGCAATGAGCAGTTCTTC. Translated, it gives CASSLVSGGSGNEQFF.

V usage is TRBV6-5 and J usage is TRBJ2-7; D not certain. Germline V gene sequence: CDR1 MNHEY, CDR2 SVGAGI. CDR3 length: 14 residues. The ends were cut back, 8 bases at V and 0 bases at J, with 14 bases in the middle. The CDR3 DNA sequence: TGTGCCAGCGCTCCCGGTAAGAGCTCCTACGAGCAGTACTTC. Its translation is CASAPGKSSYEQYF.

This chain joins TRBV5-1 and TRBJ2-2; D remains ambiguous. Germline V gene data show CDR1 as SGHRS and CDR2 as YFSETQ. This CDR3 is built from 17 residues. V was clipped by 5 bases and J by 1 base, with 18 bases between them. DNA for the CDR3: TGCGCCAGCAGTTTTGGTGTTATCCCAGGGAACACCGGGGAGCTGTTTTTT. As protein: CASSFGVIPGNTGELFF.

This rearrangement joins TRBV4-3 to TRBJ1-3; D is perhaps TRBD1 (6 bases). Germline V gene lookup returns CDR1 LGHNA and CDR2 YSLEER. V was trimmed by 2 bases and J by 0 bases, leaving 14 bases between them. The CDR3 runs to 17 residues. The CDR3 sequence is CASSQTIGQNSGNTIYF. The CDR3 DNA follows: TGCGCCAGCAGCCAAACCATAGGACAGAACTCTGGAAACACCATATATTTT.

On this clone: Other DNA sequences in the same sample also yield this CDR3. The CDR3 loop reads CATSDPGTSGNTIYF. The CDR3 coding sequence is TGTGCCACCAGTGATCCCGGGACATCTGGAAACACCATATATTTT. The chain has TRBV24-1 and TRBJ1-3, with D perhaps matching TRBD1 (6 bases). In germline, CDR1 is KGHDR, CDR2 SFDVKD. V lost 3 bases to trimming and J lost 1 base, with 9 bases between them. This CDR3 has 15 amino acids.

This chain connects TRBV7-2 to TRBJ2-5; 9 bases fit TRBD1. The CDR3 is 12 amino acids. Germline-derived CDR1 and CDR2 are SGHTA and FQGNSA. V lost 4 bases, J lost 13 bases, and 7 bases stayed unmatched. The CDR3 DNA reads as TGTGCCAGCAGCTACGCACAGGGGGCTGGGTACTTC. Amino acids: CASSYAQGAGYF.

The chain is built from TRBV27 and TRBJ2-6; D unclear. The CDR3 has 17 residues. The germline V gene encodes CDR1 MNHEY and CDR2 SMNVEV (reference sequence). The V gene lost 3 bases and the J gene lost 0 bases, with 12 bases spanning the gap. The chain's CDR3 is CASSLFTYSSGANVLTF. The CDR3 DNA is TGTGCCAGCAGTTTGTTTACTTACAGCTCTGGGGCCAACGTCCTGACTTTC.